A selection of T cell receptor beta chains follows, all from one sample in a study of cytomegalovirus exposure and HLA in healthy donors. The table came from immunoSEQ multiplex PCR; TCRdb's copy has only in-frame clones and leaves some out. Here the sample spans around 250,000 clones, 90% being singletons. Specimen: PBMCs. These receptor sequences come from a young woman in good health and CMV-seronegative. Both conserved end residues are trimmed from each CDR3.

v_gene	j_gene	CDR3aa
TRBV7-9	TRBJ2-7	ASSLDGTS
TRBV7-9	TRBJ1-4	ASSPFGGRGREKLF
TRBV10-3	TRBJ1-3	AISESFLVSGNTIY
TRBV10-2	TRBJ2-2	ASSESPGGPSAGELF
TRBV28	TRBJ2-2	ANRDSTGELF
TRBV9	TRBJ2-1	ASSEGRGSEQF
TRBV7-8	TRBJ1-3	ASSLAPTVSGNTIY
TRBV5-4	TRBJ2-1	ASSPRVNSYNEQF
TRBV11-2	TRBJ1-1	ASSYGQGWTEAF
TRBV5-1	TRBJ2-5	ASSLGSGGPQETQY
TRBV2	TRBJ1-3	ASSARPGQGPAYSGNTIY
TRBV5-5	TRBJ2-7	ASSLTEQY
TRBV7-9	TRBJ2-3	ASSSDTTLAARQY
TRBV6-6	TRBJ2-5	ASSLMASSSETQY
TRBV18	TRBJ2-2	ASSPGLAWVNPGELF
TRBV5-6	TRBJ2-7	ASSFTGGWGEQY
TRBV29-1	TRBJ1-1	SVAGQGTEAF
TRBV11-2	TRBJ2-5	ASSLSGLIETQY
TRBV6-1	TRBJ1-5	ASSEGGSDQPQH
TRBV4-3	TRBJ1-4	ASSQQTGKGEKLF
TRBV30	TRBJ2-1	AWTPGSSGGYNEQF
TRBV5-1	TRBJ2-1	ASSEDRHYNEQF
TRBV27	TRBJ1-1	ASSLLGQYTEAF
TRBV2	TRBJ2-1	ASSEPGRGRRYEQF
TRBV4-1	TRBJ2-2	ASSPQTASGRGGRSGELF
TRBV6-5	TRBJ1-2	ASMPGQSYGYT
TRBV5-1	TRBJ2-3	ASSLYREGSTDTQY